This entry describes one T cell receptor beta chain. Its ends do not fully match the called genes, so a read error is possible. The sample belongs to a study of blood T cells in healthy people across ages. Study information: Template switching recovered approximately one barcoded beta molecule for every two T cells.

The germline CDR1 and CDR2 sequences are SEHNR and FQNEAQ (reference sequence). The CDR3 runs 15 residues. Together with a sample-barcoded 5' primer, a J-beta primer mix was included in a second PCR lasting about 6 to 11 cycles. Via MiXCR, TCRdb re-called the 5' RACE reads, giving one row per CDR3 protein. The sample yields about 1,500,000 distinct CDR3 sequences, about 40% seen once. The donors, all healthy, were Caucasians living in Russia, aged about 6 to 90. Sequencing was performed on blood. This receptor was identified in a woman under 30 in good health. The chain couples TRBV7-9 to TRBJ2-7; tentatively, D is TRBD1 (5 bases). Here the CDR3 DNA reads TGTGTCAGCAGCCCCTCAGGGAAAAGGAGCTACGAGCAGTACTTC. Translating gives CVSSPSGKRSYEQYF.